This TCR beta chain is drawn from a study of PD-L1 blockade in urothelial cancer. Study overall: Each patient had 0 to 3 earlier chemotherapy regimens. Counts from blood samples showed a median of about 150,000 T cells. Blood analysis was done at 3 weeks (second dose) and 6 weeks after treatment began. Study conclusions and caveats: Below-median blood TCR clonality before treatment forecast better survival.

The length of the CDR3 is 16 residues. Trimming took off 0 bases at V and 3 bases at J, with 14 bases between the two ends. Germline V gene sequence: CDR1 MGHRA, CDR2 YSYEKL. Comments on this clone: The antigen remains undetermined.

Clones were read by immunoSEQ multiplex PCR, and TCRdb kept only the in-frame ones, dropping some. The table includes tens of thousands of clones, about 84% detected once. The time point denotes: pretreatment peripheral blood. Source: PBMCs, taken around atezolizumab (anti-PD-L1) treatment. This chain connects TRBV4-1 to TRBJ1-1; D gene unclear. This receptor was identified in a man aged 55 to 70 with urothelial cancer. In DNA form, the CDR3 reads TGCGCCAGCAGCCAAGAGACCATATTTGCGGACACTGAAGCTTTCTTT. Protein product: CASSQETIFADTEAFF.